The present TCR beta chain was sequenced within a study of T cells in Graves' hyperthyroidism and ophthalmopathy (dated by TCRdb to the late 2010s). General notes on the study: Peripheral blood was collected at initial diagnosis, before any treatment. An independent validation cohort of 18 to 20 hyperthyroidism patients and about 16 patients who later progressed to ophthalmopathy tested prospective prediction of ophthalmopathy. TCR Vbeta CDR3 sequencing of 120 to 150 peripheral blood samples (fewer than 45 ophthalmopathy, under 80 hyperthyroidism and roughly 17 progressor patients) is reported in the paper. To identify distinguishing TCR V-J signatures, a discovery cohort of around 100 patients was used, comprising fewer than 45 with Graves' ophthalmopathy and around 60 with stable Graves' hyperthyroidism. For training and testing, the roughly 100 patients in the discovery cohort were randomly divided in a 7:3 ratio. Following sampling, methimazole starting at 30 mg daily was given to hyperthyroidism patients, and high-dose intravenous methylprednisolone was given to ophthalmopathy patients. In addition, the study compared T-cell repertoires in thyroid tissue and in blood from roughly six Graves' hyperthyroidism patients.

The CDR3 covers 15 residues, taking in both the cysteine and the phenylalanine. The kept DNA is CDR3 alone, 45 bases in frame from the first base. Trimming leaves V shorter by 3 bases and J shorter by 1 base, with the junction holding 0 bases beyond the gene matches. CDR1 is given as SGHTA and CDR2 as FQGTGA, both from the germline V gene. The TCR beta CDR3 regions were amplified from the RNA transcripts. A first-round RT-PCR of the TCR CDR3 used the HTBI primer set with the Qiagen OneStep RT-PCR kit. Libraries were constructed in a second round of multiplex PCR, after which size selection and purification were carried out. Sequencing of the libraries was done on an Illumina HiSeq2000 using paired-end 100 bp reads. The study's processing was this. SOAPnuke was used to process the raw data, removing reads that contained adapters or uncalled bases, had a mean Phred below 15, or lacked an exact match to the constant primer or identifier. High-quality paired reads were merged using COPE v1.2.5, and each unique nucleotide sequence was defined as a clonotype. MiTCR v1.1 was used to align the clonotypes against IMGT TRBV, TRBD and TRBJ reference segments. Analysis was restricted to V-J combinations with a frequency above 0.0001, which covered 99.2% of repertoires. The TCS score was defined as the ratio of F50 (clonal expansion) to E x V (chaos), calculated using BLOSUM62-based TCRdist between CDR3 peptides within each V-J. Welch's t-statistics and random forest reduced 500 to 650 V-J features to 13, which were used in a naive Bayes classifier (R e1071). The similarity between thyroid and blood repertoires was quantified using the Morisita-Horn index. The raw public reads went through TCRdb reprocessing: fastp at Q25, MiXCR clone calling, in-frame beta chains kept. Under each unique CDR3 protein, matching rows form one entry showing the most common genes and DNA. The V and J calls come from TCRdb's annotation, not from the publication. Within this sample are around 23,000 distinct CDR3 sequences, with about 49% of them counted one time only. About 25% of the sample goes to the ten largest clones.

The paper's findings and limits, for the study overall: In validation, the model predicted progression to ophthalmopathy a median of 6.5 months before onset, with approximately 70% sensitivity and roughly 72% specificity. Sample size was not statistically predetermined, and investigators were not blinded to group allocation. Ophthalmopathy was separated from stable hyperthyroidism by a 13 V-J signature model, with about 86% sensitivity and roughly 81% specificity obtained in cross-validation and 80%/75% obtained in testing. Most expanded thyroid clonotypes (frequency above 0.001) were also detected in blood, a finding suggesting that blood repertoires may reflect thyroid immune responses.

The hyperthyroidism patients were between 18 and 65 years old and newly diagnosed, with a disease duration of less than 2 months. Exclusion was applied to patients with uncontrolled infections, other autoimmune diseases, pregnancy or lactation. Diagnoses were based on clinical symptoms, serum thyroxine and TRAb, thyroid ultrasound and orbital computed tomography. For progressor patients, blood was drawn at the first diagnosis of hyperthyroidism, before any ophthalmopathy symptoms had appeared. PBMCs were isolated from about 10 ml of fresh peripheral blood by Ficoll-Paque density gradient centrifugation. Progressor patients were defined as those initially diagnosed with Graves' hyperthyroidism in whom ophthalmopathy developed during follow-up. Total RNA was extracted with Trizol reagent, and quality was checked on an Agilent 2100 Bioanalyzer. This clonotype was seen a handful of times. Its antigen is currently not known. No much larger clone exists at a distance of one base, and base qualities are not known.

Sequenced material: blood. The receptor chain draws on TRBV7-3 and TRBJ2-3, and 11 junction bases match TRBD2. This TCR was sampled from a woman between 40 and 55 years old with Graves' hyperthyroidism that later progressed to Graves' ophthalmopathy. The CDR3 protein is CASSLGLAGTDTQYF. The DNA sequence is TGTGCCAGCAGCTTGGGACTAGCGGGCACAGATACGCAGTATTTT.